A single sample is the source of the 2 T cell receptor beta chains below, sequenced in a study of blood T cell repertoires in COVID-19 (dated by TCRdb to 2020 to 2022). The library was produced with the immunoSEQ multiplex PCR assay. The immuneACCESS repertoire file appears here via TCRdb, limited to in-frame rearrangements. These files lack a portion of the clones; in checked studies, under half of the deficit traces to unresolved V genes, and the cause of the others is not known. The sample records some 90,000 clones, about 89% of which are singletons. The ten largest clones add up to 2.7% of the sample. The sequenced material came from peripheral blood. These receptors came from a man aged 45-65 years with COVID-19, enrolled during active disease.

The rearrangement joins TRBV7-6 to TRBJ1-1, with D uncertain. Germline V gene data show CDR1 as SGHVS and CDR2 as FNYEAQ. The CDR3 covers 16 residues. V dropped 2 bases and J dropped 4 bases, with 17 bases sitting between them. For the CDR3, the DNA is TGTGCCAGCAGCTTAAAAAGTCGCGGGTCCGGCACTGAAGCTTTCTTT. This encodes CASSLKSRGSGTEAFF.

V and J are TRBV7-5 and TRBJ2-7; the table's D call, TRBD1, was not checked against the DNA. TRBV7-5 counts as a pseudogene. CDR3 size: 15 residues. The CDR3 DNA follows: TGTGCCAGAAGCGCCTCAGGGGGCTCCCCCTACGAGCAGTACTTC. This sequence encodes CARSASGGSPYEQYF.